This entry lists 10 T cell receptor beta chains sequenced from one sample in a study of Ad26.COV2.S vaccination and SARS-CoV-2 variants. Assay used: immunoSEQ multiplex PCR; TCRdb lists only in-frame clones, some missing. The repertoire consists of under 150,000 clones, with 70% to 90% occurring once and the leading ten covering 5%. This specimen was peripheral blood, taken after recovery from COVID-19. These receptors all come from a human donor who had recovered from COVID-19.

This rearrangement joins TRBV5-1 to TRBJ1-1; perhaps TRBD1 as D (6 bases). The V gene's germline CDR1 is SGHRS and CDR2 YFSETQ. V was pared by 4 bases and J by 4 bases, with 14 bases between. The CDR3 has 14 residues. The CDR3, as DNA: TGCGCCAGCAGCGGGGGCCCGGGGAGCACTGAAGCTTTCTTT. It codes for CASSGGPGSTEAFF.

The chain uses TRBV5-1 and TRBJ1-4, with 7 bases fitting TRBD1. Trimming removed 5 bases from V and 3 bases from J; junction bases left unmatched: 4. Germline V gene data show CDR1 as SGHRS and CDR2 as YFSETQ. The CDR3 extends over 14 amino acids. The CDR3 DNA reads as TGCGCCAGCAGGATTACAGGGGCTAATGAAAAACTGTTTTTT. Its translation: CASRITGANEKLFF. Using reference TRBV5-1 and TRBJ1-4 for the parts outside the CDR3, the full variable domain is KAGVTQTPRYLIKTRGQQVTLSCSPISGHRSVSWYQQTPGQGLQFLFEYFSETQRNKGNFPGRFSGRQFSNSRSEMNVSTLELGDSALYLCASRITGANEKLFFGSGTQLSVL.

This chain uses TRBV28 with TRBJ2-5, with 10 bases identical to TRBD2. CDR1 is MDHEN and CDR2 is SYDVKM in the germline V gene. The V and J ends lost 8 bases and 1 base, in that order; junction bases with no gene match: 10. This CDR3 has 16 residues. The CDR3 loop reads CASESWTSGLQETQYF. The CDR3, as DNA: TGTGCCAGCGAGTCGTGGACTAGCGGACTCCAAGAGACCCAGTACTTC.

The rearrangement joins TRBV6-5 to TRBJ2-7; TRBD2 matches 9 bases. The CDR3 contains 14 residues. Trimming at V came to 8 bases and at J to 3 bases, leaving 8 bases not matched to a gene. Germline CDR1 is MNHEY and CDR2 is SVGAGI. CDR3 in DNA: TGTGCCAGCGGTTCGAGTAGCGGGAGCTACGAGCAGTACTTC. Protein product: CASGSSSGSYEQYF.

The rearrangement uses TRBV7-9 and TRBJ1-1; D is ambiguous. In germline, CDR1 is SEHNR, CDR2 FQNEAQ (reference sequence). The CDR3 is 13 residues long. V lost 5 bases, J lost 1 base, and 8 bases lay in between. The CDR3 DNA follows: TGTGCCAGCAGCCGATCGGAGAACACTGAAGCTTTCTTT. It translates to CASSRSENTEAFF.

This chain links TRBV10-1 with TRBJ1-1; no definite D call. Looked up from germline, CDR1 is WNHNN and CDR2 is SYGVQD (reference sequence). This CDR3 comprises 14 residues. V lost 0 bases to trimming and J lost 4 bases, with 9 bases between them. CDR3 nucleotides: TGCGCCAGCAGTGAGTCGGGGAGACTCACTGAAGCTTTCTTT. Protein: CASSESGRLTEAFF.

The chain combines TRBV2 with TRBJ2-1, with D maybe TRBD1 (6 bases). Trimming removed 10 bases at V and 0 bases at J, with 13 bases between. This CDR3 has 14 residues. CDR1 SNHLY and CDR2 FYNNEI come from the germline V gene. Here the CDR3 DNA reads TGTGCCACCGAGGGGGAAAGCTCCTACAATGAGCAGTTCTTC. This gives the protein CATEGESSYNEQFF. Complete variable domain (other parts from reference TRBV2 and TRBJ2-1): EPEVTQTPSHQVTQMGQEVILRCVPISNHLYFYWYRQILGQKVEFLVSFYNNEISEKSEIFDDQFSVERPDGSNFTLKIRSTKLEDSAMYFCATEGESSYNEQFFGPGTRLTVL.

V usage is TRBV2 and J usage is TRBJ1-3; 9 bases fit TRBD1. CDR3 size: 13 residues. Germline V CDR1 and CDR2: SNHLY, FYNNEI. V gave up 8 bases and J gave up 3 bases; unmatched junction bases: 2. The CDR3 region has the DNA TGTGCCAGCCGGGACAGGGATGGAAACACCATATATTTT. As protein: CASRDRDGNTIYF. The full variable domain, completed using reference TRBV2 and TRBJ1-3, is EPEVTQTPSHQVTQMGQEVILRCVPISNHLYFYWYRQILGQKVEFLVSFYNNEISEKSEIFDDQFSVERPDGSNFTLKIRSTKLEDSAMYFCASRDRDGNTIYFGEGSWLTVV.

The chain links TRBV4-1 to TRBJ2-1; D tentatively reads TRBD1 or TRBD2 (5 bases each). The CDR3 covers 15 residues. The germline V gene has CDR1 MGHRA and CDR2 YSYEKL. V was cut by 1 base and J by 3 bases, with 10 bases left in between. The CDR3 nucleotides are TGCGCCAGCAGCCAAGGGGGGTCGGTCTACAATGAGCAGTTCTTC. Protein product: CASSQGGSVYNEQFF.

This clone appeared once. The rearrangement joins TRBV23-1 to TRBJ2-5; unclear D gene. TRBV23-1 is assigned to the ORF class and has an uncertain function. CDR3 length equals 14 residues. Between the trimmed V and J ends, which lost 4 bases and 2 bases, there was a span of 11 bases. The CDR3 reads CASSRNESQETQYF. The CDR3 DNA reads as TGCGCCAGCAGTCGAAACGAATCGCAAGAGACCCAGTACTTC.